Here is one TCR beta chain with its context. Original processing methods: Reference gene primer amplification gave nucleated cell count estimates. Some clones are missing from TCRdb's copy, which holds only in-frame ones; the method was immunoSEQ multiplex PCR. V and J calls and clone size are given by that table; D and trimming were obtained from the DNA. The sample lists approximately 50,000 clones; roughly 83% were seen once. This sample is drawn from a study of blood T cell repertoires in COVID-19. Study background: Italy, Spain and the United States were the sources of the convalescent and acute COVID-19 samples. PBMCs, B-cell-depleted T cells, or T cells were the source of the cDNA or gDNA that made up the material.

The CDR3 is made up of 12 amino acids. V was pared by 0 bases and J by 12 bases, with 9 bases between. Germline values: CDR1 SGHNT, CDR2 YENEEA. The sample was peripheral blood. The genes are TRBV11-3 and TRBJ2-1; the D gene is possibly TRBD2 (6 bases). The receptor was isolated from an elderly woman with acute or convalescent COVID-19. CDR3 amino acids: CASSLEAGGQFF. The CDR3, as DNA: TGTGCCAGCAGCTTAGAGGCCGGGGGGCAGTTCTTC.